These 23 T cell receptor beta chains were all obtained from the same sample, sequenced in a study of T cell repertoires in cytomegalovirus infection. Each CDR3 protein is one row after TCRdb ran MiXCR on the reads. The sample carries about 600,000 distinct CDR3 sequences, around 24% recorded once. The material sequenced was CD8+ T cells from PBMCs. These receptors all stem from a human donor in good health (CMV status not recorded). Some clones in this sample may be carry-over from other donors' samples.

The chain joins TRBV20-1 to TRBJ1-4, with unresolved D. CDR1 and CDR2 from the germline V gene are DFQATT and SNEGSKA (reference sequence). The V end was cut by 6 bases, the J end by 1 base, with 15 bases between. This CDR3 comprises 15 residues. The CDR3 sequence is CSATSYGKTNEKLFF. DNA for the CDR3: TGCAGTGCCACCTCGTACGGGAAAACTAATGAAAAACTGTTTTTT.

This clonotype was detected ten times or more. This chain links TRBV7-2 with TRBJ1-1, with D uncertain. The CDR3 sequence is 16 residues long. Deletions cut 5 bases from V and 1 base from J, with 17 bases between. The germline V gene encodes CDR1 SGHTA and CDR2 FQGNSA. The DNA of the CDR3 is TGTGCCAGCAGCCGCAGTAGCCGGTTTAGGAACACTGAAGCTTTCTTT. Translated: CASSRSSRFRNTEAFF.

Ten or more counts support this clonotype. In DNA, the CDR3 is TGTGCCAGCAGCTCGTTAGCGGGGGGGCCTCCAGATACGCAGTATTTT. Translating it yields CASSSLAGGPPDTQYF. This sequence joins TRBV7-8 and TRBJ2-3; 11 nucleotides match TRBD2. Looked up from germline, CDR1 is SGHVS and CDR2 is FQNEAQ. Unmatched junction bases numbered 7, after V lost 4 bases and J lost 4 bases. The CDR3 totals 16 residues.

The rearrangement links TRBV3-1 to TRBJ1-2, with 7 bases aligning to TRBD1. The CDR3 consists of 15 residues. V lost 1 base, J lost 3 bases, and 5 bases stayed unmatched. The V gene's germline CDR1 is LGHDT and CDR2 YNNKEL (reference sequence). In DNA, the CDR3 is TGTGCCAGCAGCCAAGGGCCAGGGGGTTACTATGGCTACACCTTC. It codes for CASSQGPGGYYGYTF.

This clonotype was recorded at least ten times. A junction boundary mismatches the germline segment, possibly from a read error. This rearrangement joins TRBV20-1 to TRBJ2-1, with TRBD2 matching over 7 bases. CDR3 length: 16 amino acids. The V gene's germline CDR1 is DFQATT and CDR2 SNEGSKA (reference sequence). Here the CDR3 DNA reads TGCAGTGCTGGAGAGGCAGGACTAGGATCCTACAATGAGCAGTTCTTC. Translating gives CSAGEAGLGSYNEQFF.

This sequence joins TRBV28 and TRBJ2-3, with D perhaps TRBD1 or TRBD2 (5 bases each). Trimming took off 2 bases at V and 2 bases at J, with 11 bases between the two ends. Germline CDR1 is MDHEN and CDR2 is SYDVKM. The CDR3 spans 15 residues. The CDR3 region is CASSLVQGPTDTQYF. The CDR3 DNA sequence: TGTGCCAGCAGTTTAGTGCAGGGACCCACAGATACGCAGTATTTT.

This clonotype has just a few counts. The chain employs TRBV20-1 and TRBJ2-7, with TRBD2 matching over 9 bases. The V gene's germline CDR1 is DFQATT and CDR2 SNEGSKA (reference sequence). V dropped 5 bases and J dropped 0; count of bases not matched to a gene: 5. The CDR3 length is 14 residues. The CDR3 sequence: CSAWTSVSSYEQYF. The CDR3, as DNA: TGCAGTGCTTGGACTAGCGTTAGCTCCTACGAGCAGTACTTC.

V and J are TRBV19 and TRBJ1-1; the D is unclear. With 5 bases removed from V and 2 bases from J, the gap between germline ends came to 15 bases. The CDR3 has 15 residues. Germline V gene sequence: CDR1 LNHDA, CDR2 SQIVND (reference sequence). CDR3 loop: CASSFSTVLNTEAFF. The CDR3 DNA is TGTGCCAGTAGTTTCTCGACCGTCCTTAACACTGAAGCTTTCTTT. Using reference TRBV19 and TRBJ1-1 for the parts outside the CDR3, the full variable domain is DGGITQSPKYLFRKEGQNVTLSCEQNLNHDAMYWYRQDPGQGLRLIYYSQIVNDFQKGDIAEGYSVSREKKESFPLTVTSAQKNPTAFYLCASSFSTVLNTEAFFGQGTRLTVV.

This clonotype was counted at least ten times. This sequence joins TRBV6-5 and TRBJ1-1; no clear D gene. The CDR3 consists of 12 residues. Germline V CDR1 and CDR2: MNHEY, SVGAGI. Trimming took 2 bases from V and 5 from J, leaving 6 bases between them. The CDR3 here is CASSYEGTEAFF. CDR3 DNA: TGTGCCAGCAGTTACGAAGGGACTGAAGCTTTCTTT.

This clonotype was counted ten times or more. V usage is TRBV12-3 or TRBV12-4 and J usage is TRBJ1-5; 8 nucleotides agree with TRBD1. With V trimmed by 5 bases and J by 5 bases, 5 bases remained unmatched. The CDR3 extends over 14 amino acids. The CDR3 nucleotides read TGTGCCAGCAGTCTGGACAGGGAAGATCAGCCCCAGCATTTT. This gives the protein CASSLDREDQPQHF.

Comments on this clonotype: The junction departs from the called germline gene at one end, perhaps through a read error. V and J are TRBV20-1 and TRBJ2-3; TRBD1 or TRBD2 may be the D gene (5 bases each). Germline CDR1 is DFQATT and CDR2 is SNEGSKA (reference sequence). The CDR3 sequence is 14 residues long. CDR3 DNA: TGCAGTGCTAGGGACTTAAGGGGCACGGATACGCAGTATTTT. Translating gives CSARDLRGTDTQYF.

This clonotype appeared many times. The rearrangement joins TRBV4-3 to TRBJ2-2, with D perhaps being TRBD1 or TRBD2 (6 bases each). Germline CDR1 is LGHNA and CDR2 is YSLEER. The CDR3 covers 17 residues. Trimming pared 0 bases from V and 2 bases from J, leaving 13 bases between. CDR3 region: CASSQDGPGGNTGELFF. The DNA of the CDR3 is TGCGCCAGCAGCCAAGACGGCCCCGGGGGCAACACCGGGGAGCTGTTTTTT.

The CDR3 nucleotides read TGTGCCAGCAGTTTAGCCCCGAGAGGAACAGATACGCAGTATTTT. Its protein product is CASSLAPRGTDTQYF. The chain has TRBV12-3 or TRBV12-4 and TRBJ2-3; unclear D gene. The ends were cut back, 0 bases at V and 3 bases at J, with 10 bases in the middle. The CDR3 spans 15 residues.

This sequence joins TRBV2 and TRBJ2-7, with 11 positions matching TRBD2. Germline CDR1 is SNHLY and CDR2 is FYNNEI. Trimming removed 7 bases from V and 0 bases from J; junction bases left unmatched: 8. This CDR3 comprises 16 residues. As DNA, the CDR3 is TGTGCCAGCAAATCGATAGCGGGGGGGTACTCCTACGAGCAGTACTTC. This encodes CASKSIAGGYSYEQYF.

The rearrangement joins TRBV7-9 to TRBJ1-4; D is uncertain. The CDR3 length is 13 residues. Germline CDR1 reads SEHNR; CDR2 reads FQNEAQ (reference sequence). With 4 bases removed from V and 8 bases from J, the gap between germline ends came to 11 bases. The CDR3 sequence: CASSSGGAEKLFF. The DNA of the CDR3 is TGTGCCAGCAGCTCGGGCGGAGCCGAAAAACTGTTTTTT.

This clonotype was recorded a few times. V is TRBV14 and J is TRBJ1-1, with a weak D call TRBD1 (5 bases). The CDR3 consists of 15 residues. V was clipped by 4 bases and J by 1 base, with 13 bases between them. Germline V lookup: CDR1 SGHDN, CDR2 FVKESK. CDR3 residues: CASSPKGFRNTEAFF. The CDR3 nucleotides are TGTGCCAGCAGCCCCAAGGGGTTTCGGAACACTGAAGCTTTCTTT.

There are many counts of this clonotype. Here the CDR3 DNA reads TGTGCCAGCACGCTAGCGGGGGGGATTAGCACAGATACGCAGTATTTT. Its protein product is CASTLAGGISTDTQYF. The chain is built from TRBV7-8 and TRBJ2-3; 12 bases fit TRBD2. The CDR3 loop spans 16 amino acids. Trimming at V came to 7 bases and at J to 0 bases, leaving 5 bases not matched to a gene. Germline V gene lookup returns CDR1 SGHVS and CDR2 FQNEAQ.

Many counts were recorded for this clonotype. The J gene is TRBJ1-1, the V gene TRBV7-2, with 12 bases identical to TRBD1. The V segment lost 6 bases and the J segment 1 base; nucleotides outside the gene matches: 12. Germline V lookup: CDR1 SGHTA, CDR2 FQGNSA. The CDR3 is 18 amino acids. The CDR3 bases are TGTGCCAGCAGTCTTCTAGGGGACAGGGGGCGGGAGAACACTGAAGCTTTCTTT. Protein sequence: CASSLLGDRGRENTEAFF.

This chain uses TRBV10-3 with TRBJ1-2; no firm D call. This CDR3 comprises 11 residues. Trimming stripped 7 bases from V and 9 bases from J, with 12 bases between. Per germline, CDR1 ENHRY and CDR2 SYGVKD. The CDR3 nucleotides read TGTGCCATCACCCAGAAAGGTAGCTACACCTTC. This sequence encodes CAITQKGSYTF.

The rearrangement joins TRBV7-8 to TRBJ1-1; the D gene is possibly TRBD1 (5 bases). The CDR3 covers 13 residues. CDR1 is SGHVS and CDR2 is FQNEAQ in the germline V gene. With 5 bases removed from V and 1 base from J, the gap between germline ends came to 8 bases. This CDR3 is CASSRRGNTEAFF. CDR3 nucleotide sequence: TGTGCCAGCAGCCGAAGGGGGAACACTGAAGCTTTCTTT.

The rearrangement uses TRBV6-8 and TRBJ2-3; TRBD2 matches 10 bases. The CDR3 length is 15 residues. Germline assignment: CDR1 MNHGY and CDR2 SAAAGT. V trimming: 5 bases; J trimming: 3 bases; junction bases outside the gene matches: 5. The CDR3 DNA sequence: TGTGCCAGCAGTGTAACTAGCGGGGATACAGATACGCAGTATTTT. This encodes CASSVTSGDTDTQYF.

This clonotype was found many times. The V call is TRBV12-3 or TRBV12-4, the J call TRBJ2-3; 15 bases align to TRBD2. The V gene end was trimmed by 6 bases and the J gene end by 3 bases; junction bases not matched to a gene: 1. The CDR3 runs 15 residues. CDR3 amino acids: CASRGLAGGTDTQYF. In DNA, the CDR3 is TGTGCCAGCAGGGGACTAGCGGGGGGAACAGATACGCAGTATTTT.

This chain connects TRBV2 to TRBJ2-3; 7 bases align to TRBD2. This CDR3 region has 14 residues. Germline loops: CDR1 SNHLY, CDR2 FYNNEI. J was trimmed by 4 bases and V by 7 bases; bases with no gene match: 8. CDR3 coding DNA: TGTGCCAGCACGGGACTATTAGAGGCAGATACGCAGTATTTT. Translating it yields CASTGLLEADTQYF. The variable domain in full, with the rest retrieved from reference TRBV2 and TRBJ2-3, is EPEVTQTPSHQVTQMGQEVILRCVPISNHLYFYWYRQILGQKVEFLVSFYNNEISEKSEIFDDQFSVERPDGSNFTLKIRSTKLEDSAMYFCASTGLLEADTQYFGPGTRLTVL.